The clone carrying this TCR beta chain was picked up one time. What it binds is not known. The method was immunoSEQ multiplex PCR; TCRdb's version includes in-frame clones alone and lacks a portion of them. Among around 80,000 clones listed, over 75% were seen once. The data were obtained in a study of OX40 agonist ivuxolimab in advanced cancers. Study summary: Among those enrolled, mean age was 60 years (range about 23 to 85) and over 70% were male. Study-level findings and limits: The average count of expanded clones was higher among CD8+ T cells than among CD4+.

This CDR3 comprises 17 residues. V was cut by 1 base and J by 2 bases, with 18 bases left in between. Germline-derived CDR1 and CDR2 are SGHAT and FQNNGV. The input for sequencing was CD4+ or CD8+ T cells sorted from blood, taken in a trial of the OX40 agonist ivuxolimab. The chain joins TRBV11-2 to TRBJ2-7, with D possibly matching TRBD2 (6 bases). This clonotype was sampled from an adult with an advanced solid tumor such as melanoma, head and neck, liver or kidney cancer. In DNA, the CDR3 is TGTGCCAGCAGCTTAGTAGTTGTGAGTAGCGGAGCCTACGAGCAGTACTTC. This gives the protein CASSLVVVSSGAYEQYF.